This TCR beta chain was captured in a study of spatial heterogeneity in lung cancer. Time point denoted: sample taken at primary tumor resection. The study sequenced unsorted whole RNA from tumor, nontumor lung or frozen PBMC. This clonotype was observed many times. TCRdb reprocessed the 5' RACE reads via MiXCR and lists one record per CDR3 protein. The repertoire holds over 90,000 distinct CDR3 sequences, over 8.5% seen once, with 6.9% in the top ten. The sequences come from PBMCs, collected at surgery. This TCR was sampled from a male donor with early-stage non-small cell lung cancer.

This chain's CDR3 is CASSQDRDQPQHF. Written as DNA, the CDR3 is TGTGCCAGCAGCCAAGACAGAGATCAGCCCCAGCATTTT. The chain joins TRBV3-1 to TRBJ1-5; D ambiguous. Germline lookup yields CDR1 LGHDT and CDR2 YNNKEL (reference sequence). The CDR3 spans 13 residues. Trimming cost V 0 bases and J 5 bases, with 5 bases left between them.